The present T cell receptor beta chain was sequenced within a study of T cell repertoires in cytomegalovirus infection. Across the whole study: CMV epitopes used comprised recently identified HLA-C-restricted ones and well-studied HLA-B-restricted ones. From public TCR beta signatures came an indication of both CMV infection and matching HLA type. Findings and limits, study-wide: Clonotypes of TCR beta that were HLA-C-restricted and CMV-specific dominated the ex vivo response.

Turning to this clonotype: Its specificity is unknown.

Using its own MiXCR run on the reads, TCRdb lists one record per CDR3 protein. The sample consists of approximately 910,000 distinct CDR3 sequences, around 31% of them appearing once. Trimming removed 6 bases from V and 2 bases from J, with 14 bases in between. This CDR3 has 14 amino acids. Per germline, CDR1 SQVTM and CDR2 ANQGSEA. The V call is TRBV29-1, the J call TRBJ2-1; maybe TRBD2 (5 bases). This clonotype was obtained from a human donor in good health (CMV status not recorded). Some clones in this sample may be carry-over from other donors' samples. This specimen was cultured CD8+ T cells from PBMCs, taken from culture after CMV antigen stimulation. The CDR3 region has the DNA TGCAGCGTAGAGGGTTTAGCAACCTACAATGAGCAGTTCTTC. Translation: CSVEGLATYNEQFF.